The 15 T cell receptor beta chains in this list originate from one sample, sequenced in a study of spatial heterogeneity in lung cancer. TCRdb reanalysed the 5' RACE reads using MiXCR and keeps one entry per CDR3 protein. The sample has roughly 39,000 distinct CDR3 sequences, roughly 7.1% seen once. Specified time point: sample taken at primary tumor resection. In each case, whole RNA from tumor, nontumor lung or frozen PBMC was sequenced unsorted. The input for sequencing was PBMCs, taken at surgery. These receptors originate from a female donor with early-stage non-small cell lung cancer.

The chain recombines TRBV6-5 with TRBJ1-1, with a tentative D call TRBD1 (6 bases). Germline CDR1 reads MNHEY; CDR2 reads SVGAGI. Trimming pared 3 bases from V and 5 bases from J, leaving 13 bases between. CDR3 size: 14 residues. The CDR3 nucleotides are TGTGCCAGCAGTTATCAGGGGACGGGAACTGAAGCTTTCTTT. Translating gives CASSYQGTGTEAFF.

This clonotype was seen at least ten times. As DNA, the CDR3 is TGTGCCAGCAGCGTAGGCGGGGGGGGCTCCTACGAGCAGTACTTC. Residues: CASSVGGGGSYEQYF. The chain couples TRBV9 to TRBJ2-7, with 9 bases matching TRBD2. J lost 0 bases, V lost 0 bases, and 1 base had no gene match. The CDR3 runs to 15 residues. The germline gives CDR1 SGDLS, CDR2 YYNGEE.

This clonotype was counted a few times. The V and J genes are TRBV6-5 and TRBJ1-1; D is uncertain. V was trimmed by 7 bases and J by 1 base, leaving 10 bases between them. Germline CDR1 and CDR2: MNHEY and SVGAGI. This CDR3 has 13 amino acids. CDR3 coding DNA: TGTGCCAGCACCAAAACGACGAACACTGAAGCTTTCTTT. It is translated as CASTKTTNTEAFF.

The rearrangement uses TRBV4-3 and TRBJ1-2; TRBD1 matches at 11 bases. With 3 bases clipped from V and 7 bases from J, the junction kept 7 bases outside the gene matches. The CDR3 spans 15 residues. In germline, CDR1 is LGHNA, CDR2 YSLEER. CDR3 nucleotides: TGCGCCAGCAGCCAGGGGACAGGGGGTGTACGTGGCTACACCTTC. Its translation is CASSQGTGGVRGYTF.

This clonotype was seen many times. V is TRBV2 and J is TRBJ2-2, with D maybe TRBD2 (6 bases). In germline, CDR1 is SNHLY, CDR2 FYNNEI. This CDR3 has 16 residues. The V gene lost 3 bases and the J gene lost 2 bases, with 13 bases spanning the gap. CDR3 nucleotides: TGTGCCAGCAGTGACGGGGGATTCATTAACACCGGGGAGCTGTTTTTT. The encoded protein is CASSDGGFINTGELFF.

This chain joins TRBV7-2 and TRBJ2-5; TRBD1 might be the D (5 bases). Germline-derived CDR1 and CDR2 are SGHTA and FQGNSA. The CDR3 spans 18 residues. V was cut by 3 bases and J by 3 bases, with 23 bases left in between. CDR3 nucleotides: TGTGCCAGCAGCTTTAGGGGTTCGCGAGGCAGCCTAAAAGAGACCCAGTACTTC. It encodes CASSFRGSRGSLKETQYF.

This clonotype was recorded many times. The chain has TRBV5-1 and TRBJ2-5; 12 bases align to TRBD2. CDR1 and CDR2 from the germline V gene are SGHRS and YFSETQ. There are 15 residues in the CDR3. J was trimmed by 5 bases and V by 4 bases; bases with no gene match: 6. The CDR3 protein is CASSQLAGGSETQYF. DNA for the CDR3: TGCGCCAGCAGCCAACTAGCGGGGGGCAGCGAGACCCAGTACTTC.

This clonotype was picked up many times. V gene TRBV7-9 combines with J gene TRBJ2-7, with TRBD1 as a possible D gene (5 bases). Deletions cut 3 bases from V and 2 bases from J, with 11 bases between. The CDR3 is made up of 14 amino acids. Germline V CDR1 and CDR2: SEHNR, FQNEAQ (reference sequence). CDR3 in amino acids: CASSLLPRAYEQYF. Written as DNA, the CDR3 is TGTGCCAGCAGCTTGCTGCCCAGGGCCTACGAGCAGTACTTC.

This clonotype occurred a few times. The DNA for the CDR3 is TGTGCCAGCTCACCTGGAAAGGGCGGGTTGACTGAAGCTTTCTTT. As protein: CASSPGKGGLTEAFF. The chain recombines TRBV18 with TRBJ1-1; no firm D call. Germline values: CDR1 KGHSH, CDR2 LQKENI. The CDR3 loop spans 15 amino acids. Between the trimmed V and J ends, which lost 3 bases and 5 bases, there was a span of 16 bases.

V usage is TRBV6-1 and J usage is TRBJ2-3, with D perhaps matching TRBD1 or TRBD2 (6 bases each). Germline V gene sequence: CDR1 MNHNS, CDR2 SASEGT. The V and J ends lost 3 bases and 7 bases respectively, with 20 bases between them. CDR3 length: 16 residues. CDR3 nucleotide sequence: TGTGCCAGCAGTGATACCCCATGGGGGGCGCGGCATACGCAGTATTTT. Translating gives CASSDTPWGARHTQYF.

This clonotype was seen many times. The genes are TRBV25-1 and TRBJ1-4, with 11 positions matching TRBD1. Unmatched junction bases numbered 5, after V lost 3 bases and J lost 8 bases. CDR1 is MGHDK and CDR2 is SYGVNS in the germline V gene. The CDR3 has 15 amino acids. The CDR3 DNA reads as TGTGCCAGCAGTGACCCGGGACAGGGGGGGGAAAAACTGTTTTTT. This sequence encodes CASSDPGQGGEKLFF. Full variable domain (missing parts from reference TRBV25-1 and TRBJ1-4): EADIYQTPRYLVIGTGKKITLECSQTMGHDKMYWYQQDPGMELHLIHYSYGVNSTEKGDLSSESTVSRIRTEHFPLTLESARPSHTSQYLCASSDPGQGGEKLFFGSGTQLSVL.

The chain couples TRBV7-9 to TRBJ1-6, with D unclear. Germline V gene data show CDR1 as SEHNR and CDR2 as FQNEAQ (reference sequence). The CDR3 runs 14 residues. Deletions cut 3 bases from V and 6 bases from J, with 9 bases between. The CDR3 is CASSLTSSNSPLHF. DNA for the CDR3: TGTGCCAGCAGCTTGACCAGTAGTAATTCACCCCTCCACTTT.

This chain uses TRBV7-8 with TRBJ1-5; D might be TRBD1 (6 bases). CDR1 is SGHVS and CDR2 is FQNEAQ in the germline V gene. V lost 2 bases and J lost 0, with 11 bases in between. This CDR3 region has 16 residues. The DNA for the CDR3 is TGTGCCAGCAGCTTAAAAGGGGGAGGTAGCAATCAGCCCCAGCATTTT. Protein sequence: CASSLKGGGSNQPQHF.

This clonotype was found a few times. The V gene is TRBV7-2, the J gene TRBJ1-1, with a weak D call TRBD1 (6 bases). Germline values: CDR1 SGHTA, CDR2 FQGNSA. The CDR3 loop spans 15 amino acids. Trimming removed 5 bases at V and 2 bases at J, with 15 bases between. The CDR3 sequence: CASSVVGGGNTEAFF. The DNA of the CDR3 is TGTGCCAGCAGCGTTGTGGGGGGCGGAAACACTGAAGCTTTCTTT. Complete variable domain (other parts from reference TRBV7-2 and TRBJ1-1): GAGVSQSPSNKVTEKGKDVELRCDPISGHTALYWYRQSLGQGLEFLIYFQGNSAPDKSGLPSDRFSAERTGGSVSTLTIQRTQQEDSAVYLCASSVVGGGNTEAFFGQGTRLTVV.

The rearrangement joins TRBV11-2 to TRBJ2-2; tentatively, D is TRBD1 or TRBD2 (5 bases each). This CDR3 has 16 amino acids. Deletions cut 0 bases from V and 2 bases from J, with 10 bases between. The germline V gene has CDR1 SGHAT and CDR2 FQNNGV. CDR3: CASSLEGTLNTGELFF. The CDR3, as DNA: TGTGCCAGCAGCTTAGAGGGGACCCTAAACACCGGGGAGCTGTTTTTT.